These T cell receptor beta chains were read from a single sample in a study of blood T cell repertoires in COVID-19. Produced via immunoSEQ multiplex PCR; TCRdb's table is partial and in-frame only. The sample has roughly 160,000 clones; 83% are singletons. The specimen was peripheral blood. Every receptor here comes from a woman at least 80 years old with acute or convalescent COVID-19. The CDR3 runs from the conserved cysteine through the conserved F or W. A D gene is named only where the DNA matches it firmly. The listing skips clone size in some rows; elsewhere it reads once, few, many or a size class.

J gene | V gene | clone size | D gene | CDR3 protein | CDR3 DNA
TRBJ2-7 | TRBV13 | NA | NA | CASSHDTGIVYEQYF | TGTGCCAGCAGCCACGACACAGGGATCGTCTACGAGCAGTACTTC
TRBJ2-7 | TRBV6-1 | NA | NA | CASSEQGIPSYEQYF | TGTGCCAGCAGTGAACAGGGAATCCCCTCCTACGAGCAGTACTTC
TRBJ2-2 | TRBV6-4 | NA | TRBD2 | CASSGSGGAGELFF | TGTGCCAGCAGTGGAAGCGGGGGTGCCGGGGAGCTGTTTTTT
TRBJ2-7 | TRBV6-2/TRBV6-3 | NA | NA | CASSPLGYEQYF | TGTGCCAGCAGTCCGCTCGGCTACGAGCAGTACTTC
TRBJ2-2 | TRBV7-2 | few | NA | CASSNRVSTGELFF | TGTGCCAGCAGCAACAGGGTTAGCACCGGGGAGCTGTTTTTT
TRBJ1-1 | TRBV5-1 | few | NA | CASSLEATANTEAFF | TGCGCCAGCAGCTTGGAAGCTACTGCGAACACTGAAGCTTTCTTT
TRBJ1-1 | TRBV2 | few | TRBD1 | CASRPRGTENTEAFF | TGTGCCAGCAGACCCAGAGGGACAGAGAACACTGAAGCTTTCTTT
TRBJ2-6 | TRBV3-1/TRBV3-2 | NA | TRBD1 | CASSTGQGATGANVLTF | TGTGCCAGCAGCACTGGACAGGGGGCGACTGGGGCCAACGTCCTGACTTTC
TRBJ2-2 | TRBV5-6 | once | TRBD1 | CASSLDRGNTGELFF | TGTGCCAGCAGCTTAGACAGGGGAAACACCGGGGAGCTGTTTTTT
TRBJ2-3 | TRBV6-2/TRBV6-3 | NA | NA | CASSYNFRAAGNTDTQYF | TGTGCCAGCAGTTACAATTTTCGCGCGGCGGGAAACACAGATACGCAGTATTTT
TRBJ1-3 | TRBV5-1 | few | NA | CASSLSLSPGNTIYF | TGCGCCAGCAGCTTGTCATTGAGCCCTGGAAACACCATATATTTT
TRBJ2-1 | TRBV5-1 | NA | TRBD1 | CASSGGGQASYNEQFF | TGCGCCAGCAGCGGTGGAGGACAGGCGTCCTACAATGAGCAGTTCTTC
TRBJ1-2 | TRBV3-1/TRBV3-2 | NA | NA | CASSQRTTGPGYTF | TGTGCCAGCAGCCAGAGAACGACAGGTCCTGGCTACACCTTC
TRBJ2-1 | TRBV24-1 | NA | TRBD2 | CATSDLRSGGAYNEQFF | TGTGCCACCAGTGATTTGAGGAGCGGGGGGGCCTACAATGAGCAGTTCTTC
TRBJ2-7 | TRBV9 | once | TRBD1 | CASSVTGGPGYEQYF | TGTGCCAGCAGCGTTACAGGGGGCCCCGGCTACGAGCAGTACTTC
TRBJ2-3 | TRBV4-2 | NA | TRBD1 | CASSPTGTGSTDTQYF | TGTGCCAGCAGCCCCACCGGGACAGGGAGCACAGATACGCAGTATTTT
TRBJ2-7 | TRBV19 | once | TRBD2 | CASSTTSGAYEQYF | TGTGCCAGTAGCACGACTAGCGGGGCCTACGAGCAGTACTTC
TRBJ2-2 | TRBV19 | NA | NA | CATRVTGELFF | TGTGCCACCCGCGTCACCGGGGAGCTGTTTTTT
TRBJ1-6 | TRBV11-3 | NA | NA | CASSEERTDYNSPLHF | TGTGCCAGCAGCGAAGAGCGGACAGACTATAATTCACCCCTCCACTTT
TRBJ1-6 | TRBV9 | NA | TRBD1 | CASNLQGEDNSPLHF | TGTGCCAGCAACCTACAGGGGGAAGATAATTCACCCCTCCACTTT
TRBJ1-4 | TRBV2 | once | NA | CASSDQGVTNEKLFF | TGTGCCAGCAGTGATCAGGGTGTGACTAATGAAAAACTGTTTTTT
TRBJ2-5 | TRBV12-3/TRBV12-4 | NA | NA | CASRRGQETQYF | TGTGCCAGCAGACGGGGCCAAGAGACCCAGTACTTC
TRBJ2-7 | TRBV6-2/TRBV6-3 | NA | TRBD2 | CASSYPLVAGGPLYEQYF | TGTGCCAGCAGTTACCCCCTCGTAGCGGGAGGGCCTCTCTACGAGCAGTACTTC
TRBJ2-6 | TRBV7-2 | NA | NA | CASTEPGANVLTF | TGTGCCAGCACCGAGCCGGGAGCCAACGTCCTGACTTTC
TRBJ2-5 | TRBV5-1 | NA | TRBD1 | CASSWNGQGQETQYF | TGCGCCAGCAGCTGGAACGGACAGGGCCAAGAGACCCAGTACTTC
TRBJ1-6 | TRBV7-9 | NA | TRBD1 | CASSLEGGRSPLHF | TGTGCCAGCAGCTTAGAAGGGGGCCGTTCACCCCTCCACTTT
TRBJ1-4 | TRBV21-1 | few | NA | CASSKLDRGDEKLFF | TGTGCCAGCAGCAAATTGGACAGGGGGGATGAAAAACTGTTTTTT
TRBJ2-5 | TRBV28 | NA | NA | CASATPYQETQYF | TGTGCCAGCGCAACACCGTACCAAGAGACCCAGTACTTC
TRBJ2-3 | TRBV28 | few | NA | CASTKGQLLTDTQYF | TGTGCCAGCACTAAAGGACAGTTACTCACAGATACGCAGTATTTT
TRBJ1-5 | TRBV6-1 | NA | NA | CASSDRGTYQPQHF | TGTGCCAGCAGTGACAGGGGTACTTATCAGCCCCAGCATTTT
TRBJ2-7 | TRBV15 | once | TRBD1 | CATSRDWTGSYEQYF | TGTGCCACCAGCAGAGATTGGACAGGGTCCTACGAGCAGTACTTC
TRBJ1-1 | TRBV7-4 | NA | TRBD1 | CASTGLGTDDTEAFF | TGTGCCAGCACTGGGTTAGGGACAGATGACACTGAAGCTTTCTTT
TRBJ1-1 | TRBV19 | NA | NA | CASRPSMNTEAFF | TGTGCCAGTAGGCCTTCTATGAACACTGAAGCTTTCTTT
TRBJ2-6 | TRBV4-3 | NA | NA | CASSQDRSNAGANVLTF | TGCGCCAGCAGCCAAGACCGCAGTAACGCAGGGGCCAACGTCCTGACTTTC